The 5 T cell receptor beta chains below all came from one sample that was sequenced in a study of OX40 agonist ivuxolimab in advanced cancers. The repertoire was sequenced with immunoSEQ multiplex PCR; TCRdb's copy has only in-frame clones and lacks some. The table includes tens of thousands of clones, 70% to 90% detected once. This specimen was CD4+ or CD8+ T cells sorted from blood, taken in a trial of the OX40 agonist ivuxolimab. The receptors were gathered from an adult with an advanced solid tumor such as melanoma, head and neck, liver or kidney cancer.

In this sample, this clone is medium-sized. V is TRBV18 and J is TRBJ1-2; D remains unclear. This CDR3 is 14 amino acids long. Germline CDR1 reads KGHSH; CDR2 reads LQKENI. The V end lost 2 bases, the J end lost 5 bases, and 12 bases lay between the germline ends. Written as DNA, the CDR3 is TGTGCCAGCTCACCAGAACAAGGTGGTTATGGCTACACCTTC. Translated, it gives CASSPEQGGYGYTF.

The chain is built from TRBV18 and TRBJ2-5; 11 bases map to TRBD1. The CDR3 has 16 amino acids. After removal of 3 bases from V and 5 bases from J, the junction contained 8 bases not matched to a gene. From germline, CDR1 is KGHSH and CDR2 LQKENI. CDR3 protein: CASSPLGQGAEETQYF. The CDR3 DNA is TGTGCCAGCTCACCTCTTGGACAGGGGGCGGAGGAGACCCAGTACTTC. Drawing the rest from reference TRBV18 and TRBJ2-5, the complete variable domain is NAGVMQNPRHLVRRRGQEARLRCSPMKGHSHVYWYRQLPEEGLKFMVYLQKENIIDESGMPKERFSAEFPKEGPSILRIQQVVRGDSAAYFCASSPLGQGAEETQYFGPGTRLLVL.

To note about this clone: Compared with germline, one end of the junction differs, possibly owing to a read error. J is TRBJ2-3 and V is TRBV7-7, with TRBD2 identical over 11 bases. Germline lookup yields CDR1 SSHAT and CDR2 FNYEAQ (reference sequence). This CDR3 comprises 14 residues. This CDR3 reads CASSQIAGGDTQYF. The DNA of the CDR3 is TGTGCTAGCAGCCAAATAGCGGGGGGGGATACGCAGTATTTT.

In DNA form, the CDR3 reads TGTGCCAGCAGATCTGGACAGGGTCGACACACTGAAGCTTTCTTT. Its protein is CASRSGQGRHTEAFF. This sequence joins TRBV5-6 and TRBJ1-1; 8 bases map to TRBD1. The germline V gene has CDR1 SGHDT and CDR2 YYEEEE. This CDR3 has 15 residues. V dropped 5 bases and J dropped 3; count of bases not matched to a gene: 9.

This clone occurred once. The chain couples TRBV7-2 to TRBJ2-7; no clear D. The germline V gene encodes CDR1 SGHTA and CDR2 FQGNSA. The germline V and J ends were trimmed by 5 bases and 4 bases, with 24 bases remaining between them. This CDR3 comprises 17 residues. CDR3 in amino acids: CASSHTESSRILYEQYF. The DNA for the CDR3 is TGTGCCAGCAGCCATACTGAATCGTCCAGGATTTTATACGAGCAGTACTTC.